The clone carrying this T cell receptor (beta chain) was recorded only once. TCRdb's table, derived via immunoSEQ multiplex PCR, lists solely in-frame clones and lacks some. Of 200,000 to 300,000 clones in the sample, about 86% were seen once. These data come from a study of blood T cell repertoires in COVID-19. Germline CDR1 and CDR2: SGHVS and FNYEAQ. There are 20 residues in the CDR3. J was trimmed by 0 bases and V by 5 bases; bases with no gene match: 16. Sequencing input: peripheral blood. This receptor was identified in a man aged 80 or over with acute or convalescent COVID-19. V gene TRBV7-6 combines with J gene TRBJ1-1; 12 nucleotides agree with TRBD1. In nucleotides, the CDR3 is TGTGCCAGCAGCCCGACTATCCCACGGGACAGGGGGCGCGTGAACACTGAAGCTTTCTTT. It is translated as CASSPTIPRDRGRVNTEAFF.